This TCR beta chain was identified in a study of low-dose radiotherapy and immunotherapy resistance in tumors. Study overall: For Cohort 1, fractions of 0.5 Gy were given every 2 weeks, reaching 6.5 Gy overall.

Alpha and beta chains were covered, as first-strand cDNA relied on TRAV- and TRBV-specific primers. The TCRs were subjected to amplification over around 19 PCR cycles employing a constant-region primer in conjunction with a V-primer adapter. The mRNA which had been isolated was amplified by in vitro transcription. MiXCR was run by TCRdb on the reads, yielding one entry per CDR3 protein. The sample contains roughly 54,000 distinct CDR3 sequences, under 30% of which appear only once. This clonotype was detected many times. CDR3 length: 14 amino acids. The J segment lost 7 bases and the V segment lost 5 bases, leaving 4 bases of the junction unmatched. Time point of the sample: before trial treatment.

This chain joins TRBV12-3 or TRBV12-4 and TRBJ1-6; 8 nucleotides align to TRBD1. This clonotype was obtained from a male donor with prostate cancer. The input for sequencing was PBMCs, taken before treatment. The CDR3 loop is CASSPTGANSPLHF. The CDR3 nucleotides read TGTGCCAGCAGTCCGACAGGGGCGAATTCACCCCTCCACTTT.